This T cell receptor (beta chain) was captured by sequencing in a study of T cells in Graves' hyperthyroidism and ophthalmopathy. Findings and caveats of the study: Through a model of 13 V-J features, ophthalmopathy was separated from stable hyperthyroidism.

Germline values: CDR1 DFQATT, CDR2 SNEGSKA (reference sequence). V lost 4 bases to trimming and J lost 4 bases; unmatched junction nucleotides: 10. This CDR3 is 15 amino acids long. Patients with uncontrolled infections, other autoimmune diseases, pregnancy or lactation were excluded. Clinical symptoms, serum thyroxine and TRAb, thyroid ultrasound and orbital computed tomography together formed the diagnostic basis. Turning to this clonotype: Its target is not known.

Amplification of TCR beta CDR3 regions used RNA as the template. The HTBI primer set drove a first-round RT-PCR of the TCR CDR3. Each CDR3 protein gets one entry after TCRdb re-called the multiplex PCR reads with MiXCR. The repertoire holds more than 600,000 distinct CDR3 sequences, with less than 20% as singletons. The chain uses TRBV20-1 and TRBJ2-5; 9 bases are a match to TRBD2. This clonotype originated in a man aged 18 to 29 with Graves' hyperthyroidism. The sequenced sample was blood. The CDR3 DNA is TGCAGTGCTATTGGGGTAGCGGGAGTCCCAGAGACCCAGTACTTC. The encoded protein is CSAIGVAGVPETQYF.